These 23 T cell receptor beta chains were sequenced from one sample in a study of T cells expressing NK-cell markers. Reanalyzing the 5' RACE reads, TCRdb keeps one entry per CDR3 protein, without DNA. The listing records 200,000 to 300,000 distinct CDR3 sequences. Sequencing used blood T cells: a sorted CD56 or NKG2C T cell subset, CD4+ or CD8+ T cells, or bulk PBMC T cells (not recorded which). The receptors shown here come from a woman aged 18 to 75 in good health.

The chain carries TRBV7-2 and TRBJ2-7; the D call from TCRdb, TRBD2, cannot be confirmed without DNA. The V gene's germline CDR1 is SGHTA and CDR2 FQGNSA. There are 18 residues in the CDR3. Here the CDR3 reads CASSLAGAGGPLSYEQYF.

The V call is TRBV5-1, the J call TRBJ2-3; TCRdb's D call of TRBD2 is untestable without DNA. This CDR3 spans 15 amino acids. CDR1 is SGHRS and CDR2 is YFSETQ in the germline V gene. CDR3 sequence reads: CASTTGQRGGDTQYF.

The V gene is TRBV20-1, the J gene TRBJ2-3; TCRdb's D gene call, TRBD2, goes unchecked for lack of DNA. CDR1 and CDR2 (germline): DFQATT, SNEGSKA (reference sequence). CDR3 length: 16 amino acids. The CDR3 loop reads CSASQTGTSYTDTQYF.

V gene TRBV20-1 combines with J gene TRBJ2-1; TCRdb outputs TRBD2, but without DNA this stays unchecked. Looked up from germline, CDR1 is DFQATT and CDR2 is SNEGSKA (reference sequence). The CDR3 extends over 15 amino acids. This chain's CDR3 is CSVRVSGGTNNEQFF.

The genes are TRBV5-1 and TRBJ2-7. CDR1 and CDR2 from the germline V gene are SGHRS and YFSETQ. CDR3 length: 14 amino acids. This chain's CDR3 is CASSYGQDRYEQYF.

The chain links TRBV24-1 to TRBJ2-7; TCRdb's D gene call, TRBD1, goes unchecked for lack of DNA. Germline-derived CDR1 and CDR2 are KGHDR and SFDVKD. The CDR3 totals 15 residues. This CDR3 is CATSDPEDGTYEQYF.

The V and J genes are TRBV7-2 and TRBJ2-5; TCRdb selects TRBD1, and the lack of DNA leaves this call unchecked. This CDR3 is 17 amino acids long. Per the germline V gene, CDR1 is SGHTA and CDR2 is FQGNSA. The CDR3 loop reads CASSYDPPTLKGETQYF.

The CDR3 loop reads CAWGREGYNEQFF. The chain employs TRBV5-5 and TRBJ2-1; no DNA is available, so the TRBD2 call from TCRdb remains unchecked. Germline V CDR1 and CDR2: SGHKS, YYEKEE (reference sequence). The CDR3 is 13 residues long.

This chain connects TRBV5-8 to TRBJ2-1; TCRdb names TRBD1, which stays unverified in the absence of DNA. The CDR3 sequence is 17 residues long. Germline lookup yields CDR1 SGHTS and CDR2 YDEGEE. The CDR3 spells CASSPTGTAFSYNEQFF.

V usage is TRBV5-1 and J usage is TRBJ2-1; TCRdb indicates TRBD2, and absent DNA this call remains unverified. Germline assignment: CDR1 SGHRS and CDR2 YFSETQ. The CDR3 sequence is 15 residues long. This CDR3 is CASRSGLAAYNEQFF. The full variable domain, in which reference TRBV5-1 and TRBJ2-1 provide the parts outside the CDR3, is KAGVTQTPRYLIKTRGQQVTLSCSPISGHRSVSWYQQTPGQGLQFLFEYFSETQRNKGNFPGRFSGRQFSNSRSEMNVSTLELGDSALYLCASRSGLAAYNEQFFGPGTRLTVL.

CDR3: CASSPRPSGGNTEAFF. The V call is TRBV12-3 or TRBV12-4, the J call TRBJ1-1. This CDR3 region has 16 residues.

The chain is built from TRBV5-1 and TRBJ2-1; checking the TCRdb D call of TRBD1 is not possible without DNA. Germline CDR1 SGHRS, CDR2 YFSETQ. The CDR3 has 16 amino acids. CDR3 in amino acids: CASSLDTGFSYNEQFF.

CDR3 amino acids: CASSFWALAATGELFF. V usage is TRBV7-2 and J usage is TRBJ2-2; the TRBD2 assignment by TCRdb is unverifiable without DNA. The germline gives CDR1 SGHTA, CDR2 FQGNSA. CDR3 length: 16 amino acids. Using reference TRBV7-2 and TRBJ2-2 for the parts outside the CDR3, the full variable domain is GAGVSQSPSNKVTEKGKDVELRCDPISGHTALYWYRQSLGQGLEFLIYFQGNSAPDKSGLPSDRFSAERTGGSVSTLTIQRTQQEDSAVYLCASSFWALAATGELFFGEGSRLTVL.

This sequence joins TRBV6-2 or TRBV6-3 and TRBJ2-1; TCRdb gives TRBD2 as the D gene, but with no DNA this cannot be confirmed. CDR3 length: 15 residues. Germline assignment: CDR1 MNHEY and CDR2 SVGEGT. This CDR3 is CASRPLAGGYNEQFF.

The chain links TRBV2 to TRBJ2-2; as DNA is missing, the TRBD2 call by TCRdb cannot be tested. The germline V gene encodes CDR1 SNHLY and CDR2 FYNNEI. There are 15 residues in the CDR3. The chain's CDR3 is CASSTWRGNAGELFF.

The J gene is TRBJ2-1, the V gene TRBV5-6; TCRdb names TRBD1, which stays unverified in the absence of DNA. This CDR3 is built from 18 residues. Germline CDR1 and CDR2: SGHDT and YYEEEE. The CDR3 region is CASSHPRGQGWWINEQFF. The whole variable domain, remainder taken from reference TRBV5-6 and TRBJ2-1, is DAGVTQSPTHLIKTRGQQVTLRCSPKSGHDTVSWYQQALGQGPQFIFQYYEEEERQRGNFPDRFSGHQFPNYSSELNVNALLLGDSALYLCASSHPRGQGWWINEQFFGPGTRLTVL.

V is TRBV9 and J is TRBJ2-1. In germline, CDR1 is SGDLS, CDR2 YYNGEE. The CDR3 length is 13 residues. The chain's CDR3 is CASAGGSYNEQFF.

The V call is TRBV20-1, the J call TRBJ2-7; the TCRdb D gene call, TRBD2, has no DNA to confirm it. CDR1 is DFQATT and CDR2 is SNEGSKA in the germline V gene (reference sequence). The CDR3 totals 14 residues. Here the CDR3 reads CSAILPAGAYDQYF.

V and J are TRBV12-3 or TRBV12-4 and TRBJ2-2; without DNA, the TCRdb call of TRBD1 cannot be checked. The CDR3 consists of 15 residues. The CDR3 reads CASRRIRVNTGELFF.

This chain joins TRBV12-3 or TRBV12-4 and TRBJ2-1; TCRdb picks TRBD1, but there is no DNA to check that call. The CDR3 is 15 amino acids. CDR3 in amino acids: CASWNQRQGAHEQFF.

The chain carries TRBV11-2 and TRBJ2-1; checking the TCRdb D call of TRBD2 is not possible without DNA. The CDR3 extends over 15 amino acids. Germline V CDR1 and CDR2: SGHAT, FQNNGV. The CDR3 region is CASSFQRAIPSEQFF.

The CDR3 spells CASSLAAGAETQYF. The J gene is TRBJ2-5, the V gene TRBV11-3; TCRdb indicates TRBD1, and absent DNA this call remains unverified. There are 14 residues in the CDR3. Germline V gene data show CDR1 as SGHNT and CDR2 as YENEEA.

The chain is built from TRBV5-1 and TRBJ2-1. Germline lookup yields CDR1 SGHRS and CDR2 YFSETQ. The CDR3 runs to 12 residues. Here the CDR3 reads CASSFDGNEQFF. The variable domain in full, with the rest retrieved from reference TRBV5-1 and TRBJ2-1, is KAGVTQTPRYLIKTRGQQVTLSCSPISGHRSVSWYQQTPGQGLQFLFEYFSETQRNKGNFPGRFSGRQFSNSRSEMNVSTLELGDSALYLCASSFDGNEQFFGPGTRLTVL.